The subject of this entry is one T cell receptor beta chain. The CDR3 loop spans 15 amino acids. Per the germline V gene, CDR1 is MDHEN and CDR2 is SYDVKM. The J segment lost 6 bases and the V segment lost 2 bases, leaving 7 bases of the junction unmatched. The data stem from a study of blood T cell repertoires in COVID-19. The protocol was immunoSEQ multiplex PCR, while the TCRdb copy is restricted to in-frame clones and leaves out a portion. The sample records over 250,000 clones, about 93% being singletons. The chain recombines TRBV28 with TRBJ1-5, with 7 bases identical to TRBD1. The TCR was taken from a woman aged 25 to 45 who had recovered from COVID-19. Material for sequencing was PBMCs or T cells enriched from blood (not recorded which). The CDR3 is CASSLIRQGVQPQHF. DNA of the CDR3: TGTGCCAGCAGTTTAATCAGACAGGGCGTTCAGCCCCAGCATTTT.